This entry lists 29 T cell receptor beta chains sequenced from one sample in a study of PD-1 blockade in mismatch repair-deficient tumors. Produced via immunoSEQ multiplex PCR; TCRdb's table is partial and in-frame only. The table has approximately 100,000 clones, approximately 83% seen once. Material: peripheral blood, obtained about 33 weeks after starting pembrolizumab. Receptors originate from an adult with mismatch repair-deficient cancer.

CDR3 sequence: CASSEALGVGQPQHF. The CDR3 coding sequence is TGTGCCAGCAGTGAAGCGCTTGGGGTGGGTCAGCCCCAGCATTTT. V usage is TRBV2 and J usage is TRBJ1-5, with D hard to call. Trimming stripped 0 bases from V and 6 bases from J, with 12 bases between. This CDR3 is built from 15 residues. In germline, CDR1 is SNHLY, CDR2 FYNNEI.

This chain connects TRBV9 to TRBJ1-1, with 10 bases that match TRBD1. Trimming took 4 bases from V and 6 from J; bases not matched to a gene: 9. CDR3 length: 15 residues. Germline V gene sequence: CDR1 SGDLS, CDR2 YYNGEE. The CDR3 nucleotides are TGTGCCAGCAGCCCACGGGACAGGGGTATAGCTGAAGCTTTCTTT. Protein sequence: CASSPRDRGIAEAFF.

This chain joins TRBV15 and TRBJ2-1; D is unclear. The V gene's germline CDR1 is LNHNV and CDR2 YYDKDF (reference sequence). V dropped 5 bases and J dropped 7 bases, with 12 bases sitting between them. The CDR3 covers 13 residues. The CDR3 region is CATSLGPENEQFF. The CDR3 DNA follows: TGTGCCACCAGCCTCGGCCCGGAGAATGAGCAGTTCTTC. Full variable domain (outside the CDR3, taken from reference TRBV15 and TRBJ2-1): DAMVIQNPRYQVTQFGKPVTLSCSQTLNHNVMYWYQQKSSQAPKLLFHYYDKDFNNEADTPDNFQSRRPNTSFCFLDIRSPGLGDTAMYLCATSLGPENEQFFGPGTRLTVL.

J is TRBJ2-7 and V is TRBV5-5; the match to TRBD1 covers 9 bases. Unmatched junction bases numbered 10, after V lost 0 bases and J lost 9 bases. The CDR3 runs 15 residues. Germline lookup yields CDR1 SGHKS and CDR2 YYEKEE (reference sequence). The CDR3 DNA is TGTGCCAGCAGCTTGGGGGAGACAGGGGGTCGTGTGCAGTACTTC. Translation gives CASSLGETGGRVQYF.

V and J are TRBV5-8 and TRBJ2-6, with a tentative D call TRBD1 (5 bases). Germline V lookup: CDR1 SGHTS, CDR2 YDEGEE. V was clipped by 1 base and J by 4 bases, with 12 bases between them. This CDR3 region has 16 residues. The chain's CDR3 is CASSLFQGAGANVLTF. The CDR3 DNA follows: TGTGCCAGCAGCTTGTTTCAAGGGGCCGGGGCCAACGTCCTGACTTTC.

The chain links TRBV27 to TRBJ2-1, with 9 bases lining up with TRBD1. The junction had 3 bases not matched to a gene; V was cut back by 5 bases and J by 4 bases. This CDR3 has 14 residues. From germline, CDR1 is MNHEY and CDR2 SMNVEV (reference sequence). CDR3 DNA sequence: TGTGCCAGCAGTCGGGACAGGGCGTACAATGAGCAGTTCTTC. This gives the protein CASSRDRAYNEQFF.

The V call is TRBV5-8, the J call TRBJ1-5; D unclear. Trimming cost V 0 bases and J 6 bases, with 1 base left between them. Looked up from germline, CDR1 is SGHTS and CDR2 is YDEGEE. The CDR3 sequence is 11 residues long. This chain's CDR3 is CASSLVQPQHF. The CDR3 nucleotides read TGTGCCAGCAGCTTGGTTCAGCCCCAGCATTTT.

The chain combines TRBV15 with TRBJ2-1; D may match TRBD1 or TRBD2 (5 bases each). The V gene's germline CDR1 is LNHNV and CDR2 YYDKDF (reference sequence). The CDR3 is made up of 15 amino acids. V was cut by 5 bases and J by 4 bases, with 15 bases left in between. Here the CDR3 reads CATSPGPGLYNEQFF. The CDR3 coding sequence is TGTGCCACCAGCCCGGGACCCGGATTATACAATGAGCAGTTCTTC.

The chain carries TRBV6-6 and TRBJ1-3; unclear D gene. Trimming stripped 0 bases from V and 0 bases from J, with 9 bases between. Germline V lookup: CDR1 MNHNY, CDR2 SVGAGI (reference sequence). There are 16 residues in the CDR3. The CDR3 nucleotides read TGTGCCAGCAGTTACTCCACCGCTAGCTCTGGAAACACCATATATTTT. This translates into CASSYSTASSGNTIYF.

A single count supports this clone. The rearrangement uses TRBV5-4 and TRBJ2-3, with 12 bases lining up with TRBD2. With V trimmed by 0 bases and J by 5 bases, 4 bases remained unmatched. The CDR3 runs to 16 residues. Germline values: CDR1 SGHNT, CDR2 YYREEE (reference sequence). For the CDR3, the DNA is TGTGCCAGCAGCTTGGGACTAGCGGGAGCAGGAGATACGCAGTATTTT. Its translation is CASSLGLAGAGDTQYF.

The J gene is TRBJ2-7, the V gene TRBV2; tentatively, D is TRBD2 (7 bases). This CDR3 comprises 15 residues. V gave up 1 base and J gave up 4 bases, with 14 bases separating them. Germline CDR1 SNHLY, CDR2 FYNNEI. The CDR3 DNA reads as TGTGCCAGCAGTGAAGGGGGGGGGACAAAATACGAGCAGTACTTC. Translated, it gives CASSEGGGTKYEQYF.

V is TRBV14 and J is TRBJ2-1; the match to TRBD2 covers 7 bases. The CDR3 has 14 residues. V was pared by 5 bases and J by 6 bases, with 7 bases of the junction left unmatched. Per germline, CDR1 SGHDN and CDR2 FVKESK. CDR3 sequence (DNA): TGTGCCAGCAGCAGGACTAGTTTGCGCAATGAGCAGTTCTTC. Protein: CASSRTSLRNEQFF.

V is TRBV18 and J is TRBJ2-3, with 9 bases lining up with TRBD1. The V gene's germline CDR1 is KGHSH and CDR2 LQKENI. V gave up 2 bases and J gave up 1 base; unmatched junction bases: 10. The CDR3 is 18 amino acids. CDR3 sequence: CASSPGDRALPGTDTQYF. The CDR3 region has the DNA TGTGCCAGCTCACCAGGGGACAGGGCCCTTCCTGGCACAGATACGCAGTATTTT.

The rearrangement uses TRBV5-1 and TRBJ2-5, with a tentative D call TRBD2 (6 bases). Germline assignment: CDR1 SGHRS and CDR2 YFSETQ. Trimming stripped 1 base from V and 5 bases from J, with 15 bases between. The CDR3 is made up of 15 amino acids. CDR3 DNA sequence: TGCGCCAGCAGCTTGAGGCCAGCCCGGGGGGAGACCCAGTACTTC. It specifies CASSLRPARGETQYF.

This chain links TRBV5-6 with TRBJ2-4; 8 bases match TRBD1. The CDR3 contains 14 residues. Germline V gene lookup returns CDR1 SGHDT and CDR2 YYEEEE. Trimming removed 0 bases from V and 6 bases from J; junction bases left unmatched: 2. The CDR3 loop reads CASSLGQGTNIQYF. The CDR3 DNA sequence: TGTGCCAGCAGCTTGGGACAGGGGACAAACATTCAGTACTTC.

V usage is TRBV29-1 and J usage is TRBJ2-3; D might be TRBD2 (6 bases). The CDR3 spans 13 residues. Germline V gene lookup returns CDR1 SQVTM and CDR2 ANQGSEA. V lost 4 bases, J lost 1 base, and 9 bases lay in between. The CDR3 loop is CSVGGTGTDTQYF. The CDR3 bases are TGCAGCGTTGGTGGGACTGGCACAGATACGCAGTATTTT.

V and J are TRBV7-8 and TRBJ1-3, with D uncertain. The V end lost 2 bases, the J end lost 3 bases, and 8 bases lay between the germline ends. This CDR3 is built from 14 residues. Germline V gene lookup returns CDR1 SGHVS and CDR2 FQNEAQ. CDR3 nucleotide sequence: TGTGCCAGCAGCTTACTGGGGATTGGAAACACCATATATTTT. This codes for CASSLLGIGNTIYF.

The V and J genes are TRBV15 and TRBJ1-5; possibly TRBD1 for D (6 bases). V lost 0 bases, J lost 0 bases, and 6 bases lay in between. This CDR3 has 15 residues. Per the germline V gene, CDR1 is LNHNV and CDR2 is YYDKDF (reference sequence). The CDR3 sequence is CATSRDRGSNQPQHF. The CDR3, as DNA: TGTGCCACCAGCAGAGACAGGGGTAGCAATCAGCCCCAGCATTTT.

This clone was observed a few times. The rearrangement joins TRBV19 to TRBJ1-2, with D tentatively TRBD1 (6 bases). V was clipped by 4 bases and J by 6 bases, with 15 bases between them. The CDR3 spans 14 residues. Germline lookup yields CDR1 LNHDA and CDR2 SQIVND (reference sequence). The CDR3 DNA is TGTGCCAGTAGTACTAGGCAGGGGATAAATGGCTACACCTTC. Protein product: CASSTRQGINGYTF.

The V gene is TRBV6-1, the J gene TRBJ2-5, with TRBD2 matching over 7 bases. J was trimmed by 2 bases and V by 8 bases; bases with no gene match: 8. Looked up from germline, CDR1 is MNHNS and CDR2 is SASEGT. The CDR3 spans 14 residues. CDR3 DNA: TGTGCCAGCGGGGGGGTACGGCTTCAAGAGACCCAGTACTTC. It translates to CASGGVRLQETQYF.

The chain links TRBV6-5 to TRBJ2-7; 8 bases agree with TRBD2. Germline V gene sequence: CDR1 MNHEY, CDR2 SVGAGI. CDR3 length equals 15 residues. Germline trimming cut 6 bases from V and 0 bases from J; bases unmatched to any gene: 7. The CDR3: CASRQTSASSYEQYF. CDR3 nucleotides: TGTGCCAGCAGACAGACTAGCGCAAGCTCCTACGAGCAGTACTTC.

This clone was seen a single time. The CDR3 sequence: CASNGGMAEAFF. As DNA, the CDR3 is TGTGCCAGTAACGGGGGCATGGCTGAAGCTTTCTTT. The J gene is TRBJ1-1, the V gene TRBV19, with a possible D match to TRBD1 (6 bases). The CDR3 consists of 12 residues. V was cut by 7 bases and J by 6 bases, with 12 bases left in between. Looked up from germline, CDR1 is LNHDA and CDR2 is SQIVND (reference sequence).

This clone appeared once. The chain has TRBV6-4 and TRBJ1-2; D perhaps matches TRBD1 (6 bases). The germline V gene has CDR1 MRHNA and CDR2 SNTAGT. CDR3 size: 13 residues. Trimming stripped 6 bases from V and 7 bases from J, with 15 bases between. The CDR3 spells CASSYLGGGGYTF. The CDR3 bases are TGTGCCAGCAGCTACCTTGGAGGGGGTGGCTACACCTTC.

The CDR3 loop is CAWKKVDPGELFF. DNA of the CDR3: TGTGCCTGGAAGAAGGTCGATCCCGGGGAGCTGTTTTTT. The rearrangement uses TRBV30 and TRBJ2-2, with D unclear. This CDR3 is built from 13 residues. V was cut by 4 bases and J by 6 bases, with 12 bases left in between. Germline loops: CDR1 GTSNPN, CDR2 SVGIG (reference sequence).

The CDR3 sequence is CASSIPDRGRSGYTF. Here the CDR3 DNA reads TGTGCCAGTAGTATTCCCGACAGGGGCAGATCTGGCTACACCTTC. V gene TRBV19 combines with J gene TRBJ1-2, with TRBD1 identical over 8 bases. The CDR3 contains 15 residues. Trimming at V came to 3 bases and at J to 7 bases, leaving 10 bases not matched to a gene. Germline V gene lookup returns CDR1 LNHDA and CDR2 SQIVND (reference sequence).

The rearrangement uses TRBV6-5 and TRBJ1-1; the match to TRBD1 covers 7 bases. The CDR3 has 14 amino acids. Germline loops: CDR1 MNHEY, CDR2 SVGAGI. V was clipped by 6 bases and J by 0 bases; unmatched bases: 4. CDR3 in amino acids: CASSPTGVNTEAFF. The CDR3 bases are TGTGCCAGCAGCCCAACAGGGGTGAACACTGAAGCTTTCTTT.

The rearrangement uses TRBV10-3 and TRBJ1-1; D unresolved. Trimming stripped 7 bases from V and 1 base from J, with 7 bases between. The CDR3 is made up of 12 amino acids. CDR1 and CDR2 from the germline V gene are ENHRY and SYGVKD. CDR3 nucleotide sequence: TGTGCCATCACTCCCGGGAACACTGAAGCTTTCTTT. Translation: CAITPGNTEAFF.

This sequence joins TRBV2 and TRBJ2-7; tentatively, D is TRBD1 (5 bases). The CDR3 is made up of 11 amino acids. V lost 8 bases, J lost 9 bases, and 14 bases lay in between. The germline V gene has CDR1 SNHLY and CDR2 FYNNEI. The DNA of the CDR3 is TGTGCCAGCGGCATAGGGGTTGGGCAGTACTTC. Translated: CASGIGVGQYF.

This clone appeared once. V usage is TRBV10-3 and J usage is TRBJ2-7; TRBD1 agrees at 7 bases. The CDR3 covers 16 residues. V was pared by 3 bases and J by 4 bases, with 12 bases of the junction left unmatched. Per the germline V gene, CDR1 is ENHRY and CDR2 is SYGVKD. CDR3 residues: CAISDPNRQGSYEQYF. The DNA for the CDR3 is TGTGCCATCAGTGACCCTAATAGACAGGGTTCTTACGAGCAGTACTTC.